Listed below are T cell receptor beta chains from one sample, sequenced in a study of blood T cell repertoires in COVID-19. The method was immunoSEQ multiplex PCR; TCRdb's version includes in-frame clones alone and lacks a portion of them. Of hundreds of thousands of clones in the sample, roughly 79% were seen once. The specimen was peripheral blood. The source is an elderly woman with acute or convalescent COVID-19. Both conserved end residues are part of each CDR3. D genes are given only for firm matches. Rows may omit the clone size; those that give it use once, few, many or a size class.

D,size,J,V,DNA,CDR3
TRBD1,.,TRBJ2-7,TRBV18,TGTGCCAGCTCACCTGGGATAGACAGGGACGAGCAGTACTTC,CASSPGIDRDEQYF
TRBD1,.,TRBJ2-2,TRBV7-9,TGTGCCAGCGAAAAGACAGGGGTCGGAGTCGGGGAGCTGTTTTTT,CASEKTGVGVGELFF
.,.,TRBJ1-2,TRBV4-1,TGCGCCAGCAGCCAAGGACCCGGGCCGGGATATGGCTACACCTTC,CASSQGPGPGYGYTF
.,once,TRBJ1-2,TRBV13,TGTGCCAGCAGGGTCCTACCGGGCCTCAGGGCTCCTAACTATGGCTACACCTTC,CASRVLPGLRAPNYGYTF
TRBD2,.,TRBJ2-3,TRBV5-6,TGTGCCAGCAGCTTGCTAGCGGGGGGGCCAGATACGCAGTATTTT,CASSLLAGGPDTQYF
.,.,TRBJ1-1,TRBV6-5,TGTGCCAGCAGTTACTCGCGGGCGACGGGTGCGTCTGAGGATTTCTTT,CASSYSRATGASEDFF
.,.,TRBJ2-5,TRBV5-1,TGCGCCAGCAGCTTGGGGGTTTTGGGAGTACAAGAGACCCAGTACTTC,CASSLGVLGVQETQYF
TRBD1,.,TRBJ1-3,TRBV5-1,TGCGCCAGCAGCGCTGGGACAGGGAGAAACACCATATATTTT,CASSAGTGRNTIYF
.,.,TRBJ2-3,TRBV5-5,TGTGCCAGCAGCTTGGAGCCGGGTCGCACAGATACGCAGTATTTT,CASSLEPGRTDTQYF
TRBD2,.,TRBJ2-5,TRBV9,TGTGCCAGCAGCGCCGGACTAGCCCAGACCCAGTACTTC,CASSAGLAQTQYF
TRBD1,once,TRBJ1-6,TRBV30,TGTGCCTGGAGGCCGGGACAGGGACCAGGCTTGTGGGTTTATAATTCACCCCTCCACTTT,CAWRPGQGPGLWVYNSPLHF
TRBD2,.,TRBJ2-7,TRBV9,TGTGCCAGCAGCCCTCGTCTTGACAGCGGGGGGTCCGAGCAGTACTTC,CASSPRLDSGGSEQYF
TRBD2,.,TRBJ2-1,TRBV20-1,TGCAGTGCTAGTCCCAGGACTAGCGGACTCTACAATGAGCAGTTCTTC,CSASPRTSGLYNEQFF
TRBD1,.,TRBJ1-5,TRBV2,TGTGCCAGCAGCCGGGACAGGAGGGCCCACGATCAGCCCCAGCATTTT,CASSRDRRAHDQPQHF
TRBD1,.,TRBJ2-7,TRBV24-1,TGTGCCACCAGTGATTCCCGTTTCCCGGGACAGGTGCACTTC,CATSDSRFPGQVHF